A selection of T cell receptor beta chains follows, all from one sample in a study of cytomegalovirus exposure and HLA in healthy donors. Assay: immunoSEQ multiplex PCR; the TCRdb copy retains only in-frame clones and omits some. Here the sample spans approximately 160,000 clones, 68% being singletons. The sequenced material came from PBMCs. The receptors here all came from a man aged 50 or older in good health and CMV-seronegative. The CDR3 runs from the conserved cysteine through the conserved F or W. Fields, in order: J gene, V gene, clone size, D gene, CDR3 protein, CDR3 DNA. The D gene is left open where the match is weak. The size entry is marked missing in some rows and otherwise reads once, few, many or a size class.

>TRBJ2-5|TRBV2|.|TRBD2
CASRRGGPQETQYF
TGTGCCAGCAGGAGGGGAGGGCCCCAGGAGACCCAGTACTTC
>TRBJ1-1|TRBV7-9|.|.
CASSLVANTEAFF
TGTGCCAGCAGCTTAGTAGCGAACACTGAAGCTTTCTTT
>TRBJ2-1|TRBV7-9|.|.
CASSLRTNNEQFF
TGTGCCAGCAGCTTACGGACTAACAATGAGCAGTTCTTC
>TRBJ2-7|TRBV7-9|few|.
CASSLGLSYEQYF
TGTGCCAGCAGCTTGGGACTCTCCTACGAGCAGTACTTC
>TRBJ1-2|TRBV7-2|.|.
CASSLAGGDYGYTF
TGTGCCAGCAGCTTAGCCGGCGGCGACTATGGCTACACCTTC
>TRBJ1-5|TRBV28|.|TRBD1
CASSYPRQGPNQPQHF
TGTGCCAGCAGTTACCCCCGACAGGGCCCAAATCAGCCCCAGCATTTT
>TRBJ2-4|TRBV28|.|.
CASSLAGLVAKNIQYF
TGTGCCAGCAGTTTAGCAGGGTTGGTGGCCAAAAACATTCAGTACTTC
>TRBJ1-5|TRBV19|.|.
CASSIRPGNQPQHF
TGTGCCAGTAGTATAAGGCCAGGGAATCAGCCCCAGCATTTT
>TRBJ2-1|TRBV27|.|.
CASSFREQFF
TGTGCCAGCAGTTTTCGTGAGCAGTTCTTC
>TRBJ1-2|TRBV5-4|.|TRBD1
CASSLGNQGQGRDGYTF
TGTGCCAGCAGCTTGGGAAACCAGGGACAGGGGAGAGATGGCTACACCTTC
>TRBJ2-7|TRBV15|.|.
CATSRDTGPSYEQYF
TGTGCCACCAGCAGAGACACAGGACCGTCCTACGAGCAGTACTTC